This TCR beta chain was identified in a study of blood T cells in healthy people across ages (dated by TCRdb to between 2014 and 2016). About the study as a whole: In model experiments, template switching captured roughly one uniquely barcoded TCR beta cDNA molecule for every two T cells. Using deep sequencing normalized with unique cDNA molecular identifiers, the study measured how TCR beta repertoire diversity changes with age. Donors were grouped into four age groups: young (average roughly 17 years), middle-aged (less than 40), aged (over 55) and long-lived (just over 80). To avoid experimental bias, donors of different ages were distributed randomly across sequencing lanes. Two additional independent replicas of 1 million unique cDNA reads from the same blood draw were analyzed for two donors (one aged 18 to 30 and one aged 80 or older).

Systemically healthy Caucasian individuals from Russia, about 38 in total and aged roughly 6 to 100 years, were included as donors. Each donor gave approximately 9.4 milliliters of peripheral blood, drawn into EDTA-treated Vacutainer tubes. PBMCs were isolated by Ficoll-Paque density-gradient centrifugation, with at least 7 million obtained per sample. Total RNA, at least 6 micrograms per sample, was extracted from PBMCs with Trizol reagent. Naive CD45RAhigh/CD27high T cell percentages were measured by flow cytometry on a PBMC aliquot from every donor. Paper-wide results and their limitations: Estimates of total diversity based on one million sequenced T cells were regarded as lower bounds and as underestimates. Donor CMV infection status was unknown, potentially confounding age-related changes in expanded clonotypes. As age increased, observed TCR beta diversity per million T cells dropped in a roughly linear way, and a significant reduction was already evident by age 40. Conclusive comparison of naive and antigen-experienced compartments was prevented by the profiling of bulk unsorted PBMCs. Compared with the aged group, the long-lived group had more naive CD4+ T cells, fewer expanded clones and increased TCR diversity, a pattern suggesting age selection. A strong correlation was found between observed TCR beta diversity and the percentage of naive T cells measured by flow cytometry.

The junction carries 15 bases between V and J, which are trimmed by 4 bases and 8 bases respectively. Taken from the germline V gene (reference sequence), the CDR1 and CDR2 loops are DFQATT and SNEGSKA. The CDR3, cysteine through phenylalanine, is 13 amino acids long. Only the CDR3 DNA is retained, 39 bases long and in frame from the first base. Regarding this clonotype: Its antigen is currently not known. No quality values exist for individual bases; no much larger clone is one base distant.

The library was made by 5' RACE. TCRdb shows the sequencer as Illumina HiSeq 2500. A second PCR of roughly 6 to 12 cycles was run with a J-beta primer mix and a sample-barcoded 5' primer. A template-switch 5' adaptor carrying 12 random nucleotides introduced a unique molecular identifier onto each TCR beta cDNA molecule. Each sample yielded at least 3 million CDR3-containing paired-end reads. All of the RNA was converted into first-strand cDNA using the Mint cDNA synthesis kit, with a TRBC-specific oligonucleotide serving as the primer. After uracil-DNA glycosylase treatment, a first 18-cycle PCR used universal primers M1SS and BC2_uni_R on all cDNA. From the authors' description of their analysis: Normalization of each sample was performed by random selection of 1 million high-quality reads, each carrying a distinct molecular identifier. Instead of being binned into consensus sequences, reads with shared molecular identifiers were discarded. CDR3 identification, clonotype clustering and error correction used MiTCR with a Q25 quality threshold and the strictest error-elimination algorithm. A nonparametric unseen species model with Euler transformation was used to estimate a lower bound on total TCR beta diversity. Using fastp at Q25 and MiXCR, TCRdb reprocessed the public reads and kept productive beta chains. Rows are unified per CDR3 protein, each entry keeping the most common DNA and genes. What appears here as the V and J calls and clone size reflects TCRdb's work, not the paper's. This sample holds roughly 730,000 distinct CDR3 sequences; more than 55% were observed only once. 20% to 30% of the sample is held by the ten biggest clonotypes.

This chain joins TRBV20-1 to TRBJ1-5, with the D gene not clear enough to name. The receptor was isolated from a man aged 35 to 55 in good health. The sample taken for sequencing was blood. In nucleotide form, the sequence is TGCAGTGCTACCAGGACCGCGATCAAGCCCCAGCATTTT. Translated, it reads CSATRTAIKPQHF.